This T cell receptor (beta chain) is drawn from a study of CXCR3-negative and CXCR3-positive naive CD8 T cells (dated by TCRdb to about 2019). With regard to the full study: In total, 130 million to 150 million TRB reads were obtained, which works out to roughly 1.5 +/- 0.3 million reads per library. The diversity and physicochemical repertoire analyses included 11 donors pooled from two independent experiments. TRBV-TRBJ cluster analysis included naive subsets from several donors and memory cells from 3 donors.

Sequenced on a NextSeq 550. The Human TCR Profiling Kit (MiLaboratory) was used to make UMI-labeled 5' RACE TRB cDNA libraries. The full amount of extracted RNA was used for cDNA synthesis, and the full amount of resulting cDNA was used for PCR amplification. Libraries were prepared in parallel using an identical number of PCR cycles. From the authors' description of their analysis: With a requirement of at least two reads per UMI, MIGEC and MiXCR extracted about 57,000 +/- 9,900 unique UMI-labeled TRB cDNA molecules per library. On average, each library contained about 40,000 +/- 10,000 functional in-frame TRB CDR3 nucleotide clonotypes without stop codons. After downsampling to 5000 UMI-labeled TRB molecules per sample, diversity metrics such as normalized Shannon-Wiener and Chao1 were calculated in VDJtools. VDJtools was used to calculate clonotype-size-weighted physicochemical properties of the central five CDR3 residues, namely interaction energy, strength, volume and Kidera factor 4. The reads underwent TCRdb reprocessing, giving one record for each CDR3 protein sequence and no DNA. TCRdb, not the authors, supplied the V and J calls. The sample's table covers around 140,000 distinct CDR3 sequences. The ten largest account for over 0.35% of the sample.

From the cysteine through the phenylalanine, the CDR3 covers 12 amino acids. No DNA sequence was recorded. For CDR1 and CDR2, the germline V gene lists SGHRS and YFSETQ. With regard to this clonotype: Its antigen has not been determined.

Points the paper makes about the study in general: Comparably high repertoire diversity was found in both naive subsets, whereas much lower repertoire diversity was found in memory CD8+ T cells. Compared with CXCR3-negative naive cells, CXCR3-positive naive cells had TRB CDR3s with higher hydrophobicity (lower Kidera factor 4), lower energy, and higher strength and volume indices. Naive CXCR3-negative and CXCR3-positive cells from the same donor showed similar TRBV-TRBJ usage, whereas memory cells showed distinct patterns. Freshly isolated PBMCs were used for most assays because CXCR3 expression partially decreased after cryopreservation. Because surface CD5, which is linked to self-reactivity in mice, was comparable between the naive subsets, TCR interaction strength was also inferred from TRB CDR3 physicochemical properties.

Each CD8+ T cell subset was flow-sorted in triplicate, with over 250,000 cells per subset placed directly into RLT lysis buffer. To exclude memory contaminants, naive CD8+ T cells were stringently defined as CD45RO-CCR7+CD27+CD95-. Using standard density gradient centrifugation, peripheral blood mononuclear cells were isolated from buffy coats. A FACSAria III was used to flow-sort naive CD8+ T cells into CXCR3-negative and CXCR3-positive populations. Total RNA was extracted from sorted cells using an RNeasy Mini Kit. The V gene is TRBV5-1 and the J gene is TRBJ2-1. The sequenced sample consisted of naive CXCR3+ CD8+ T cells from blood. The sample's cell subset or site, from its label and the paper: CD45RO-CCR7+CD27+CD95- naive CD8+ T cells expressing CXCR3 (TNR3+). This clonotype was obtained from a human donor in good health. Some clones in this sample may be carry-over from other donors' samples. The CDR3 here reads CASRKANNEQFF.